There are a few counts of the clone carrying this TCR beta chain. The antigen remains unidentified. V lost 1 base and J 8 bases, leaving 16 bases between the germline ends. Germline V lookup: CDR1 SGHKS, CDR2 YYEKEE (reference sequence). This CDR3 spans 15 amino acids. The table came from immunoSEQ multiplex PCR; TCRdb's copy has only in-frame clones and leaves some out. Of 95,000 to 100,000 clones in the sample, around 83% were seen once. This record belongs to a study of T cell responses to AZD1222 COVID-19 vaccine. Overall study findings and caveats: Two AZD1222 doses significantly raised spike-specific TCR breadth and depth over controls. Reportedly, nearly half of unique spike TCRs recognized epitopes outside B.1.351/B.1.1.7 mutations. Samples come after the peak T cell response, not at day 14.

This TCR derives from an adult in good health. The sequencing used peripheral blood, collected on day 0 of AZD1222 vaccination. This chain links TRBV5-5 with TRBJ2-4; perhaps D is TRBD1 or TRBD2 (7 bases each). The CDR3 region is CASSLRQGAGDIQYF. The CDR3 DNA sequence: TGTGCCAGCAGCTTGCGACAGGGCGCGGGGGACATTCAGTACTTC.